The next 10 T cell receptor beta chains were all read from a single sample in a study of T cells in Graves' hyperthyroidism and ophthalmopathy. Amplification of TCR beta CDR3 regions was performed using RNA transcripts as template. Researchers ran a first-round RT-PCR on the TCR CDR3 using the HTBI primer set. TCRdb redid the calling of the multiplex PCR reads with MiXCR, one entry per CDR3 protein. The sample gives 600,000 or so distinct CDR3 sequences, roughly 15% of which show up once; about 12% is in the top ten. Material: blood. These receptors originate from a woman in her 50s with Graves' ophthalmopathy.

The chain combines TRBV7-2 with TRBJ2-3; TRBD1 agrees at 9 bases. The J segment lost 1 base and the V segment lost 5 bases, leaving 7 bases of the junction unmatched. The CDR3 totals 16 residues. Germline-derived CDR1 and CDR2 are SGHTA and FQGNSA. The CDR3 loop is CASSLSWDRGTDTQYF. CDR3 nucleotides: TGTGCCAGCAGCCTATCGTGGGACAGGGGCACAGATACGCAGTATTTT.

This clonotype has a count of ten or more. V usage is TRBV24-1 and J usage is TRBJ2-1; 10 bases line up with TRBD2. The CDR3 length is 16 residues. Looked up from germline, CDR1 is KGHDR and CDR2 is SFDVKD. V shed 3 bases, J shed 9 bases, and the junction held 10 bases outside the gene matches. CDR3 sequence: CATSDPGLAGAAEQFF. The CDR3 DNA is TGTGCCACCAGTGATCCCGGGCTAGCGGGAGCCGCTGAGCAGTTCTTC.

The chain has TRBV6-1 and TRBJ2-1, with 9 bases identical to TRBD2. Germline V CDR1 and CDR2: MNHNS, SASEGT. CDR3 length: 16 residues. J lost 4 bases, V lost 6 bases, and 10 bases had no gene match. The CDR3 DNA reads as TGTGCCAGCAGAAACACCGGGACTAGCCTATACAATGAGCAGTTCTTC. This codes for CASRNTGTSLYNEQFF.

The V and J genes are TRBV5-1 and TRBJ2-1; 7 positions match TRBD2. CDR3 size: 13 residues. With V trimmed by 2 bases and J by 8 bases, 4 bases remained unmatched. CDR1 SGHRS and CDR2 YFSETQ come from the germline V gene. CDR3 nucleotides: TGCGCCAGCAGCTTATCGCGGGAGCATGAGCAGTTCTTC. It is translated as CASSLSREHEQFF.

This clonotype was observed at least ten times. The rearrangement links TRBV7-2 to TRBJ2-1, with TRBD1 identical over 9 bases. The CDR3 runs to 14 residues. Trimming removed 6 bases from V and 5 bases from J; junction bases left unmatched: 5. Germline V gene sequence: CDR1 SGHTA, CDR2 FQGNSA. CDR3 DNA: TGTGCCAGCAGGGACAGGGGCACCCACAATGAGCAGTTCTTC. This sequence encodes CASRDRGTHNEQFF.

This clonotype was counted only a few times. The CDR3 spells CASSARDRHTGELFF. DNA of the CDR3: TGTGCCAGCAGCGCGCGGGACAGGCACACCGGGGAGCTGTTTTTT. The chain couples TRBV7-3 to TRBJ2-2, with 8 nucleotides matching TRBD1. The CDR3 consists of 15 residues. CDR1 is SGHTA, CDR2 FQGTGA, per germline. Trimming removed 5 bases from V and 3 bases from J; junction bases left unmatched: 5.

This clonotype has only a few counts. The J gene is TRBJ2-3, the V gene TRBV25-1, with D possibly matching TRBD1 (5 bases). Germline CDR1 MGHDK, CDR2 SYGVNS. Trimming left V 0 bases short and J 4 bases short, with 20 bases between. The CDR3 runs 18 residues. CDR3 in amino acids: CASSEYEGARTRADTQYF. The CDR3 coding sequence is TGTGCCAGCAGTGAATACGAAGGGGCTCGGACCCGTGCAGATACGCAGTATTTT. Full variable domain (rest looked up from reference TRBV25-1 and TRBJ2-3): EADIYQTPRYLVIGTGKKITLECSQTMGHDKMYWYQQDPGMELHLIHYSYGVNSTEKGDLSSESTVSRIRTEHFPLTLESARPSHTSQYLCASSEYEGARTRADTQYFGPGTRLTVL.

This clonotype has at least ten counts. V and J are TRBV4-3 and TRBJ2-7; 7 bases match TRBD1. The CDR3 totals 16 residues. Trimming removed 0 bases from V and 3 bases from J; junction bases left unmatched: 8. Per the germline V gene, CDR1 is LGHNA and CDR2 is YSLEER. In DNA, the CDR3 is TGCGCCAGCAGCCAAGAAAGAGCAGGGGGTCGCTACGAGCAGTACTTC. This codes for CASSQERAGGRYEQYF.

This clonotype was detected many times. The chain uses TRBV7-9 and TRBJ1-2; tentative D call: TRBD1 (6 bases). The V end lost 5 bases, the J end lost 2 bases, and 18 bases lay between the germline ends. The CDR3 loop spans 16 amino acids. The germline V gene has CDR1 SEHNR and CDR2 FQNEAQ (reference sequence). CDR3 in amino acids: CASSADRGPFNYGYTF. The CDR3 coding sequence is TGTGCCAGCAGCGCAGACCGGGGGCCGTTCAACTATGGCTACACCTTC.

This clonotype was counted at least ten times. The rearrangement uses TRBV20-1 and TRBJ1-2; 9 nucleotides line up with TRBD1. Germline CDR1 and CDR2: DFQATT and SNEGSKA (reference sequence). J gave up 1 base and V 6 bases, and 6 bases lay outside the gene matches. This CDR3 is 14 amino acids long. CDR3 residues: CSADRTGVNYGYTF. CDR3 DNA: TGCAGTGCGGACAGGACAGGGGTTAACTATGGCTACACCTTC.